What follows are 14 T cell receptor beta chains derived from one specimen sequenced in a study of OX40 agonist ivuxolimab in advanced cancers. Assay: immunoSEQ multiplex PCR; the TCRdb copy retains only in-frame clones and omits some. The sample yields fewer than 30,000 clones, about 76% seen once. The sequenced sample was CD4+ or CD8+ T cells sorted from blood, obtained in a trial of the OX40 agonist ivuxolimab. The receptors come from an adult with an advanced solid tumor such as melanoma, head and neck, liver or kidney cancer.

The gene calls are TRBV18 and TRBJ1-1; D possibly corresponds to TRBD1 (5 bases). CDR1 is KGHSH, CDR2 LQKENI, per germline. The CDR3 consists of 16 residues. Trimming removed 0 bases at V and 6 bases at J, with 17 bases between. The DNA for the CDR3 is TGTGCCAGCTCACCACCGTCATGGGAGAGGGGAGCTGAAGCTTTCTTT. Its translation: CASSPPSWERGAEAFF.

V gene TRBV5-1 combines with J gene TRBJ2-5, with D possibly being TRBD2 (5 bases). V gave up 0 bases and J gave up 0 bases, with 12 bases separating them. The CDR3 is made up of 16 amino acids. The germline V gene has CDR1 SGHRS and CDR2 YFSETQ. CDR3 in amino acids: CASSLAQDLYQETQYF. The CDR3 DNA sequence: TGCGCCAGCAGCTTGGCCCAGGACTTATACCAAGAGACCCAGTACTTC.

This clone was observed once. The chain joins TRBV9 to TRBJ2-1; D unresolved. V was clipped by 3 bases and J by 4 bases, with 8 bases between them. This CDR3 region has 13 residues. Germline CDR1 and CDR2: SGDLS and YYNGEE. CDR3 residues: CASSAKYYNEQFF. In DNA form, the CDR3 reads TGTGCCAGCAGCGCCAAATATTACAATGAGCAGTTCTTC.

The chain carries TRBV21-1 and TRBJ2-3; TRBD1, the table's D call, was not compared with the DNA. TRBV21-1 is a pseudogene. This CDR3 is 15 amino acids long. CDR3 nucleotide sequence: TGTGCCAGCAGCAAAGATGACAGGGAGCGGTCTACGCAGTATTTT. This translates into CASSKDDRERSTQYF.

The chain recombines TRBV28 with TRBJ2-2, with TRBD2 as a possible D gene (6 bases). This CDR3 has 15 residues. Trimming stripped 6 bases from V and 4 bases from J, with 15 bases between. Germline V lookup: CDR1 MDHEN, CDR2 SYDVKM. The CDR3 sequence is CASSKMTSPTGELFF. CDR3 DNA: TGTGCCAGCAGCAAAATGACTAGTCCCACCGGGGAGCTGTTTTTT.

The V and J genes are TRBV10-3 and TRBJ1-4; D may be TRBD1 (5 bases). The CDR3 runs to 17 residues. The V end lost 4 bases, the J end lost 3 bases, and 18 bases lay between the germline ends. Germline CDR1 and CDR2: ENHRY and SYGVKD. The CDR3 sequence is CAISAGGAVIANEKLFF. In DNA, the CDR3 is TGTGCCATCAGTGCCGGAGGGGCTGTTATAGCTAATGAAAAACTGTTTTTT.

This clone appeared a few times. V and J are TRBV7-6 and TRBJ2-1, with 8 bases lining up with TRBD2. Looked up from germline, CDR1 is SGHVS and CDR2 is FNYEAQ. The trim removed 4 bases at V and 4 bases at J, leaving 9 bases unmatched. The CDR3 has 16 residues. This chain's CDR3 is CASSSVSSGGYNEQFF. The CDR3 DNA is TGTGCCAGCAGCTCCGTATCGAGCGGGGGTTACAATGAGCAGTTCTTC.

V usage is TRBV28 and J usage is TRBJ1-2, with 9 bases fitting TRBD1. The CDR3 covers 16 residues. Germline loops: CDR1 MDHEN, CDR2 SYDVKM. V lost 5 bases to trimming and J lost 5 bases; unmatched junction nucleotides: 12. The CDR3 is CASSPKTGGLIYGYTF. The CDR3 DNA follows: TGTGCCAGCAGTCCTAAGACAGGGGGGCTCATTTATGGCTACACCTTC.

The CDR3 protein is CASSVGGSGGGSTGELFF. In DNA form, the CDR3 reads TGTGCCAGCAGCGTAGGCGGTAGCGGGGGAGGTTCGACCGGGGAGCTGTTTTTT. V gene TRBV9 combines with J gene TRBJ2-2; 9 bases map to TRBD2. The CDR3 loop spans 18 amino acids. Trimming cost V 0 bases and J 5 bases; bases outside gene matches: 11. Germline lookup yields CDR1 SGDLS and CDR2 YYNGEE.

The rearrangement joins TRBV30 to TRBJ2-1; D might be TRBD1 (6 bases). CDR1 and CDR2 from the germline V gene are GTSNPN and SVGIG (reference sequence). This CDR3 is 11 amino acids long. Trimming shortened V by 1 base and J by 8 bases, and 6 bases separated the two germline ends. Here the CDR3 DNA reads TGTGCCTGGAGTGAGGGGGATGAGCAGTTCTTC. Encoded protein: CAWSEGDEQFF.

The chain carries TRBV11-1 and TRBJ2-5; possible D gene TRBD1, 6 bases. The ends were cut back, 6 bases at V and 0 bases at J, with 8 bases in the middle. CDR1 is SGHAT, CDR2 FQDESV, per germline (reference sequence). The CDR3 covers 13 residues. The CDR3: CASRQGYQETQYF. The CDR3 nucleotides are TGTGCCAGCAGGCAGGGGTACCAAGAGACCCAGTACTTC.

This clone was observed a single time. The chain employs TRBV10-1 and TRBJ2-7; D may be TRBD1 (5 bases). Trimming cost V 7 bases and J 3 bases, with 19 bases left between them. Germline V gene lookup returns CDR1 WNHNN and CDR2 SYGVQD (reference sequence). CDR3 length: 15 residues. Here the CDR3 DNA reads TGCGCCAGCACTCTAAACAGGCACCCTTACTACGAGCAGTACTTC. This codes for CASTLNRHPYYEQYF.

V usage is TRBV9 and J usage is TRBJ2-1; 9 nucleotides align to TRBD1. The junction had 2 bases not matched to a gene; V was cut back by 0 bases and J by 4 bases. Germline V lookup: CDR1 SGDLS, CDR2 YYNGEE. The CDR3 is 15 residues long. CDR3 in DNA: TGTGCCAGCAGCGTAGCAGGGACAGGGTACAATGAGCAGTTCTTC. Residues: CASSVAGTGYNEQFF.

J is TRBJ2-5 and V is TRBV29-1, with 8 nucleotides matching TRBD1. CDR1 SQVTM and CDR2 ANQGSEA come from the germline V gene. V gave up 3 bases and J gave up 7 bases; unmatched junction bases: 13. This CDR3 has 15 residues. In DNA form, the CDR3 reads TGCAGCGTTGATCGGACAGGGTATGGTTTTGGGACCCAGTACTTC. Encoded protein: CSVDRTGYGFGTQYF.